This T cell receptor (beta chain) was identified during a study of PD-1 blockade in classical Hodgkin lymphoma (dated by TCRdb to the early 2020s). Regarding the study in general: Nivolumab dosing was 3 mg/kg intravenously every 2 weeks, continuing until either disease progression or unacceptable toxicity. The study used TCR beta sequencing and CyTOF to define a peripheral blood immune signature of response to PD-1 blockade in classical Hodgkin lymphoma.

This clone was detected a few times. This receptor's antigen is unknown. Base quality data are lacking; no much larger clone is found one base away. Genomic DNA was isolated using the Qiagen DNeasy kit from unsorted PBMCs as well as from negatively selected CD4+ and CD8+ fractions. Using primers that anneal to V and J segments, immunoSEQ multiplex PCR amplified the TCR beta CDR3 regions. A synthetic immune receptor repertoire was used to minimize amplification bias, and any residual bias was removed computationally once sequencing was done. Turning to the authors' computational methods: Repertoire diversity was quantified as the Shannon entropy index using custom Python scripts. Unsorted, CD4+ and CD8+ repertoires were analyzed separately, except for combined analyses in which CD4+ and CD8+ sequences were merged in silico. Clonal expansion was defined as a frequency increase of at least 2-fold after treatment compared with C1D1, and clones undetected at baseline were assigned a pseudocount of 0.5. Singleton clones were defined as clones with 0 or 1 copy at C1D1, and non-singleton clones were defined as clones with 2 or more copies. Clones expanded in unsorted samples were labelled as CD4+, CD8+ or unknown by matching protein sequences in sorted samples from the same patient. Diversity changes from C1D1 to C4D1 were tested in paired samples using Wilcoxon tests. TCRdb obtained this table from immuneACCESS and retained in-frame rearrangements with V and J assigned. These tables miss some clones; where compared with another copy, unresolved V genes account for less than half of the shortfall, and the remainder is unexplained. V, J and clone size are those of that table, while D and trimming were read from the DNA. The sample table lists 90,000 to 100,000 clones, about 91% of them with a count of one. Approximately 12% of the sample goes to the ten largest clones.

Spanning cysteine to phenylalanine, the CDR3 consists of 16 amino acids. The only DNA kept is the CDR3, 48 bases in frame from the first base. Between the V and J ends, shortened by 5 bases and 5 bases respectively, the junction contains 16 bases. Looking up the germline V gene yields CDR1 KGHSH and CDR2 LQKENI. The research as a whole found: Baseline TCR diversity was reported to be lower in newly diagnosed patients than in healthy donors and to be lower still in relapsed/refractory patients. The study was restricted to a single clinical trial cohort, and the causes of repertoire differences, possibly disease activity or prior therapy, were left undefined. Patients starting nivolumab less than 1 year after ASCT had lower diversity and were excluded from later analyses to avoid confounding by immune reconstitution. By C4D1, a significant rise was seen in CD4+ TCR diversity but not in CD8+ TCR diversity (p=0.0027 vs p=0.16), and the rise was most apparent among complete responders (p=0.02). Trial patients with a complete response had baseline diversity similar to that of newly diagnosed patients, while partial responders and progressors had significantly lower diversity.

The sample's time point, from its label and the paper: cycle 2 day 1 (C2D1) of nivolumab. All trial patients had relapsed after autologous stem cell transplantation, with cohorts A, B and C differing in prior brentuximab vedotin exposure. The trial cohort comprised more than 55 patients with relapsed/refractory classical Hodgkin lymphoma whose best overall responses were complete response, partial response or progressive disease. Single-agent nivolumab was administered to trial patients in the multi-cohort phase II CheckMate 205 trial. Best overall response was determined by an independent review committee according to the 2007 International Working Group response criteria. Trial PBMCs were collected immediately before nivolumab initiation (C1D1) and during therapy at cycle 2 day 1 and cycle 4 day 1. Peripheral blood was collected in 8 mL Vacutainer Cell Preparation Tubes, from which PBMCs were isolated by centrifugation and then cryopreserved.

The source of this sequence is a human donor with classical Hodgkin lymphoma. The specimen comprised peripheral blood mononuclear cells (PBMCs), sampled before the second cycle of nivolumab. The chain uses TRBV18 and TRBJ1-6; the D segment cannot be called with confidence. Read as DNA, the sequence is TGTGCCAGCTCATCTGGACGATCTACCAATAATTCACCCCTCCACTTT. Its translation reads: CASSSGRSTNNSPLHF.